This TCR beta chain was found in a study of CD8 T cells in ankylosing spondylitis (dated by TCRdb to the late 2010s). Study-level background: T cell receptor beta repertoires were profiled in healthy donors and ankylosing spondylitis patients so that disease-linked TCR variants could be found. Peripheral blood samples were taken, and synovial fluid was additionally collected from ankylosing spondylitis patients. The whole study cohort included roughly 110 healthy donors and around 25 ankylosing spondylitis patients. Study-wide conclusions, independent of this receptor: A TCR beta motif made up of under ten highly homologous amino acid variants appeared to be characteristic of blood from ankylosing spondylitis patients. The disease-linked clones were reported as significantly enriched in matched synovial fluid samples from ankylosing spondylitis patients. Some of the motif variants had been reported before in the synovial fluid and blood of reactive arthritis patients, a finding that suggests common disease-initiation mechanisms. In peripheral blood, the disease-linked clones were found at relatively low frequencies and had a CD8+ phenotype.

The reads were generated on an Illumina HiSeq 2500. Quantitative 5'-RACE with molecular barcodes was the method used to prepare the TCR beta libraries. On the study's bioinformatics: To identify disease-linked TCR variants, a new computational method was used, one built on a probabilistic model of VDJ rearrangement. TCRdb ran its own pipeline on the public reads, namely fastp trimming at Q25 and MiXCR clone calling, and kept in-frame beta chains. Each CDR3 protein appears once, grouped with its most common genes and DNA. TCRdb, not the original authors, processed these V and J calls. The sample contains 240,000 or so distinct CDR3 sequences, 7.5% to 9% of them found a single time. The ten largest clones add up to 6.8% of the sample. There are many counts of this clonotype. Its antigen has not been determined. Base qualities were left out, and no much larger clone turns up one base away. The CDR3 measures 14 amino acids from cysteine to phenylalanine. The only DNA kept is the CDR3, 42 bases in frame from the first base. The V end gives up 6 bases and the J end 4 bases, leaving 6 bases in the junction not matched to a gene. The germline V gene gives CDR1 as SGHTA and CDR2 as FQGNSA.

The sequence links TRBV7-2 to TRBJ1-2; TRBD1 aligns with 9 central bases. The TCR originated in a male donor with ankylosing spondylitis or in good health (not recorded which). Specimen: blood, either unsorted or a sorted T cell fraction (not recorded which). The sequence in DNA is TGTGCCAGCAGGGGGGGACAGGGATTCTATGGCTACACCTTC. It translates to CASRGGQGFYGYTF.